Listed below are T cell receptor beta chains from one sample, sequenced in a study of shared clonotypes between healthy human individuals. Assay: immunoSEQ multiplex PCR; the TCRdb copy retains only in-frame clones and omits some. This table has fewer than 850,000 clones, roughly 96% appearing once. The specimen sequenced was naive CD8+ T cells sorted from blood. These receptors were taken from a man in his thirties or forties in good health. Each CDR3 is given with its conserved first and last residue. D genes are given only for firm matches. Only part of the rows carry a size: once, few, many, or a class if the clone is expanded.

J gene: TRBJ1-2
D gene: -
V gene: TRBV5-1
clone size: -
CDR3 DNA: TGCGCCAGCAGCTTGTTAGGCTACACCTTC
CDR3 protein: CASSLLGYTF

J gene: TRBJ1-2
D gene: TRBD1
V gene: TRBV30
clone size: -
CDR3 DNA: TGTGCCTGGTTTCACAACAGGGGGCAAAACTATGGCTACACCTTC
CDR3 protein: CAWFHNRGQNYGYTF

J gene: TRBJ2-2
D gene: -
V gene: TRBV9
clone size: -
CDR3 DNA: TGTGCCAGCAGCGTAGTTGGGGTGGGCCCCGGGGAGCTGTTTTTT
CDR3 protein: CASSVVGVGPGELFF

J gene: TRBJ2-7
D gene: TRBD1
V gene: TRBV27
clone size: -
CDR3 DNA: TGTGCCAGCAGTGTCCGGGACAGGAGGGGGGAGCAGTACTTC
CDR3 protein: CASSVRDRRGEQYF

J gene: TRBJ2-1
D gene: TRBD2
V gene: TRBV4-2
clone size: -
CDR3 DNA: TGTGCCAGCAGCCAAGTGCGGACTAGCGCTTACAATGAGCAGTTCTTC
CDR3 protein: CASSQVRTSAYNEQFF

J gene: TRBJ2-2
D gene: TRBD1
V gene: TRBV7-3
clone size: -
CDR3 DNA: TGTGCCAGCAGCTTACCCCAACCGGGACAGCCTATGAACACCGGGGAGCTGTTTTTT
CDR3 protein: CASSLPQPGQPMNTGELFF

J gene: TRBJ1-1
D gene: -
V gene: TRBV4-1
clone size: -
CDR3 DNA: TGCGCCAGCAGCCCTACAGGTCCGCACGACAACACTGAAGCTTTCTTT
CDR3 protein: CASSPTGPHDNTEAFF

J gene: TRBJ2-7
D gene: -
V gene: TRBV5-4
clone size: once
CDR3 DNA: TGTGCCAGCAGAATAGGGGTGGAGGAGCAGTACTTC
CDR3 protein: CASRIGVEEQYF

J gene: TRBJ2-1
D gene: TRBD2
V gene: TRBV5-6
clone size: -
CDR3 DNA: TGTGCCAGCATATTAGCGGGAGTCCCCAATGAGCAGTTCTTC
CDR3 protein: CASILAGVPNEQFF

J gene: TRBJ2-3
D gene: TRBD2
V gene: TRBV7-3
clone size: -
CDR3 DNA: TGTGCCAGCAGCTTAGAGGGACTAGGAGGGGGAGATACGCAGTATTTT
CDR3 protein: CASSLEGLGGGDTQYF

J gene: TRBJ2-1
D gene: TRBD2
V gene: TRBV7-2
clone size: -
CDR3 DNA: TGTGCCAGCAGCTCGGAGATCCAGCGGGGAAAGTTCTTC
CDR3 protein: CASSSEIQRGKFF

J gene: TRBJ1-1
D gene: -
V gene: TRBV13
clone size: few
CDR3 DNA: TGTGCCAGCAGCTTAGGGAACACTGAAGCTTTCTTT
CDR3 protein: CASSLGNTEAFF

J gene: TRBJ2-1
D gene: -
V gene: TRBV5-1
clone size: -
CDR3 DNA: TGCGCCAGCAGCTTGTGGGAGATCGATGAGCAGTTCTTC
CDR3 protein: CASSLWEIDEQFF

J gene: TRBJ2-3
D gene: -
V gene: TRBV9
clone size: few
CDR3 DNA: TGTGCCAGCAGCGTGGTCGATAGCACAGATACGCAGTATTTT
CDR3 protein: CASSVVDSTDTQYF

J gene: TRBJ2-7
D gene: -
V gene: TRBV9
clone size: -
CDR3 DNA: TGTGCCAGCAGCGCCTCAGGGATGGAGCAGTACTTC
CDR3 protein: CASSASGMEQYF

J gene: TRBJ1-5
D gene: -
V gene: TRBV4-3
clone size: -
CDR3 DNA: TGCGCCAGCAGCCAACGCTTGAATCAGCCCCAGCATTTT
CDR3 protein: CASSQRLNQPQHF

J gene: TRBJ1-5
D gene: TRBD1
V gene: TRBV5-1
clone size: -
CDR3 DNA: TGCGCCAGCAGCTTGGCTAACTGGACAGGGGGCGGTCAGCCCCAGCATTTT
CDR3 protein: CASSLANWTGGGQPQHF

J gene: TRBJ2-1
D gene: TRBD2
V gene: TRBV5-1
clone size: once
CDR3 DNA: TGCGCCAGCAGCTCCTCCCCACAGCGGGAACCTTACAATGAGCAGTTCTTC
CDR3 protein: CASSSSPQREPYNEQFF

J gene: TRBJ1-1
D gene: -
V gene: TRBV28
clone size: -
CDR3 DNA: TGTGCCAGCAGTTTATTCTCGCGCACTGAAGCTTTCTTT
CDR3 protein: CASSLFSRTEAFF

J gene: TRBJ2-7
D gene: -
V gene: TRBV27
clone size: -
CDR3 DNA: TGTGCCAGCAGCCCTGGACCGGGACAAGCCTACGAGCAGTACTTC
CDR3 protein: CASSPGPGQAYEQYF

J gene: TRBJ2-7
D gene: TRBD1
V gene: TRBV18
clone size: -
CDR3 DNA: TGTGCCAGCTCACCACTCGGGACAGGAAATTCCTACGAGCAGTACTTC
CDR3 protein: CASSPLGTGNSYEQYF

J gene: TRBJ2-7
D gene: TRBD1
V gene: TRBV7-9
clone size: -
CDR3 DNA: TGTGCCAGCAGCAACCCCCAGGGACAGGGGTACGAGCAGTACTTC
CDR3 protein: CASSNPQGQGYEQYF

J gene: TRBJ2-7
D gene: TRBD1
V gene: TRBV29-1
clone size: -
CDR3 DNA: TGCAGCGTCGCCGGGACAGGGAACTACGAGCAGTACTTC
CDR3 protein: CSVAGTGNYEQYF

J gene: TRBJ2-3
D gene: TRBD1
V gene: TRBV15
clone size: -
CDR3 DNA: TGTGCCACCAGCAGAGAGCAGGGGGCGATGGGGCTCACAGATACGCAGTATTTT
CDR3 protein: CATSREQGAMGLTDTQYF

J gene: TRBJ2-5
D gene: TRBD2
V gene: TRBV2
clone size: -
CDR3 DNA: TGTGCCAGCAGTTTTCCCCAAGGGGCTAGCGGAGAAGAGACCCAGTACTTC
CDR3 protein: CASSFPQGASGEETQYF

J gene: TRBJ2-7
D gene: -
V gene: TRBV7-6
clone size: -
CDR3 DNA: TGTGCCAGCAGCTCGTACCGGGGACTCCAAGCTGAGCAGTACTTC
CDR3 protein: CASSSYRGLQAEQYF

J gene: TRBJ2-1
D gene: TRBD2
V gene: TRBV11-2
clone size: once
CDR3 DNA: TGTGCCAGCAGCTTAGTGGAGGGAGGGTATGAGCAGTTCTTC
CDR3 protein: CASSLVEGGYEQFF

J gene: TRBJ2-1
D gene: TRBD1
V gene: TRBV6-1
clone size: once
CDR3 DNA: TGTGCCAGCAGTGAAATGGGGACAGGGGGCGTTTCTGCCCCGTTCTTC
CDR3 protein: CASSEMGTGGVSAPFF

J gene: TRBJ1-2
D gene: -
V gene: TRBV27
clone size: -
CDR3 DNA: TGTGCCAGCAGTTCGGGGTTAGGCTACACCTTC
CDR3 protein: CASSSGLGYTF

J gene: TRBJ2-3
D gene: -
V gene: TRBV4-3
clone size: -
CDR3 DNA: TGCGCCAGCAGCCCGATGGACGGATATACAGATACGCAGTATTTT
CDR3 protein: CASSPMDGYTDTQYF

J gene: TRBJ2-1
D gene: TRBD1
V gene: TRBV5-1
clone size: -
CDR3 DNA: TGCGCCAGCAGCTCCACAGGGGTTCCTGACCGAGGGCAGTTCTTC
CDR3 protein: CASSSTGVPDRGQFF

J gene: TRBJ1-4
D gene: TRBD1
V gene: TRBV29-1
clone size: -
CDR3 DNA: TGCAGCGTTGAAGATCGCCAGGGGGATGAAAAACTGTTTTTT
CDR3 protein: CSVEDRQGDEKLFF

J gene: TRBJ2-7
D gene: -
V gene: TRBV7-9
clone size: once
CDR3 DNA: TGTGCCAGCAAGACTGGCGGGGCCTCCTACGAGCAGTACTTC
CDR3 protein: CASKTGGASYEQYF

J gene: TRBJ2-1
D gene: -
V gene: TRBV9
clone size: -
CDR3 DNA: TGTGCCAGCAGCGTAGGTGGTAGCGACAATGAGCAGTTCTTC
CDR3 protein: CASSVGGSDNEQFF

J gene: TRBJ2-5
D gene: -
V gene: TRBV5-4
clone size: -
CDR3 DNA: TGTGCCAGCCGTAATGTAATGGGGGGACTCTCAGAGACCCAGTACTTC
CDR3 protein: CASRNVMGGLSETQYF

J gene: TRBJ1-5
D gene: -
V gene: TRBV7-2
clone size: -
CDR3 DNA: TGTGCCAGTTCGACGGCAAAGGGAGTTCAGCCCCAGCATTTT
CDR3 protein: CASSTAKGVQPQHF